The 21 T cell receptor beta chains below all came from one sample that was sequenced in a study of OX40 agonist ivuxolimab in advanced cancers. Profiling relied on immunoSEQ multiplex PCR, and the TCRdb table lists in-frame clones only, not all of them. This table holds some 87,000 clones, 88% found once. The starting material was CD4+ or CD8+ T cells sorted from blood, obtained in a trial of the OX40 agonist ivuxolimab. These receptors all stem from an adult with an advanced solid tumor such as melanoma, head and neck, liver or kidney cancer.

The chain joins TRBV6-1 to TRBJ1-4; possible D gene TRBD1, 6 bases. CDR3 length: 14 amino acids. V was cut by 3 bases and J by 4 bases, with 9 bases left in between. The germline gives CDR1 MNHNS, CDR2 SASEGT. The CDR3 bases are TGTGCCAGCAGTGATCGCAGGGGTAATGAAAAACTGTTTTTT. It encodes CASSDRRGNEKLFF.

A note on this clone: Within the sample, other DNA sequences also encode this same CDR3. This rearrangement joins TRBV5-1 to TRBJ1-2, with D perhaps TRBD1 (6 bases). CDR1 and CDR2 (germline): SGHRS, YFSETQ. V was trimmed by 4 bases and J by 3 bases, leaving 13 bases between them. CDR3 size: 14 residues. CDR3 sequence: CASSGGRGDYGYTF. The CDR3 DNA reads as TGCGCCAGCAGCGGCGGCAGGGGAGACTATGGCTACACCTTC.

This chain joins TRBV19 and TRBJ1-5; D perhaps matches TRBD1 (6 bases). Germline V CDR1 and CDR2: LNHDA, SQIVND (reference sequence). With 5 bases removed from V and 0 bases from J, the gap between germline ends came to 11 bases. This CDR3 comprises 15 residues. CDR3 bases: TGTGCCAGTAGTGACGGACAGATTAGCAATCAGCCCCAGCATTTT. Translated: CASSDGQISNQPQHF.

The chain employs TRBV15 and TRBJ2-2, with D unresolved. Germline CDR1 is LNHNV and CDR2 is YYDKDF (reference sequence). The CDR3 length is 14 residues. V was pared by 0 bases and J by 4 bases, with 6 bases between. CDR3 bases: TGTGCCACCAGCAGAGAAAGGAGCACCGGGGAGCTGTTTTTT. This encodes CATSRERSTGELFF.

The chain employs TRBV6-1 and TRBJ1-5; D possibly corresponds to TRBD1 (5 bases). The CDR3 totals 15 residues. V gave up 6 bases and J gave up 3 bases, with 15 bases separating them. Germline CDR1 is MNHNS and CDR2 is SASEGT. CDR3 coding DNA: TGTGCCAGCAGCCTGACCCGGGGGATCAATCAGCCCCAGCATTTT. This encodes CASSLTRGINQPQHF.

The chain employs TRBV18 and TRBJ2-7; 10 bases map to TRBD1. CDR1 and CDR2 from the germline V gene are KGHSH and LQKENI. This CDR3 has 16 amino acids. The V gene end was trimmed by 1 base and the J gene end by 5 bases; junction bases not matched to a gene: 8. CDR3 DNA: TGTGCCAGCTCACCACAACCGCGACAGGGGGCCGACGAGCAGTACTTC. This translates into CASSPQPRQGADEQYF.

CDR3 in DNA: TGCGCCAGCAGCCAAGTACTAGCGGGTCCCTACGAGCAGTACTTC. Its protein is CASSQVLAGPYEQYF. This sequence joins TRBV4-3 and TRBJ2-7; 9 bases map to TRBD2. The germline gives CDR1 LGHNA, CDR2 YSLEER. Losses at the gene ends were 1 base for V and 2 bases for J; bases not matched to a gene: 3. CDR3 size: 15 residues.

Details on this clone: One end of the junction does not line up with germline, which may come from a read error. Other DNA sequences in the sample encode the same CDR3. V gene TRBV5-6 combines with J gene TRBJ1-3; D call uncertain. The V gene's germline CDR1 is SGHDT and CDR2 YYEEEE. The CDR3 totals 15 residues. The CDR3 DNA reads TGTGCCAGCAGCTTGGCCGGTTCGGCTGGAAATACCATATATTTT. This gives the protein CASSLAGSAGNTIYF. Using reference TRBV5-6 and TRBJ1-3 for the parts outside the CDR3, the full variable domain is DAGVTQSPTHLIKTRGQQVTLRCSPKSGHDTVSWYQQALGQGPQFIFQYYEEEERQRGNFPDRFSGHQFPNYSSELNVNALLLGDSALYLCASSLAGSAGNTIYFGEGSWLTVV.

The V gene is TRBV6-1, the J gene TRBJ2-7; TRBD2 aligns across 7 bases. The CDR3 loop spans 11 amino acids. The V gene end was trimmed by 5 bases and the J gene end by 11 bases; junction bases not matched to a gene: 6. The germline CDR1 and CDR2 sequences are MNHNS and SASEGT. The CDR3 loop is CASSSRRGEYF. CDR3 in DNA: TGTGCCAGCAGTTCCCGACGGGGGGAGTACTTC.

The chain links TRBV30 to TRBJ2-7; 8 bases map to TRBD2. V gave up 3 bases and J gave up 0 bases; unmatched junction bases: 7. The germline CDR1 and CDR2 sequences are GTSNPN and SVGIG (reference sequence). The CDR3 covers 15 residues. The CDR3 region is CAWRKLAVSSYEQYF. CDR3 sequence (DNA): TGTGCCTGGAGGAAACTAGCGGTGAGCTCCTACGAGCAGTACTTC.

The chain recombines TRBV7-8 with TRBJ1-4; TRBD1 is a possible D gene (5 bases). There are 15 residues in the CDR3. The ends were cut back, 5 bases at V and 8 bases at J, with 18 bases in the middle. Germline CDR1 is SGHVS and CDR2 is FQNEAQ. CDR3 DNA: TGTGCCAGCAGCATGCAGGGCCATCGGGGCGAAAAACTGTTTTTT. Encoded protein: CASSMQGHRGEKLFF.

This chain links TRBV18 with TRBJ1-5, with D possibly TRBD1 on 5 matching bases. The CDR3 sequence is 14 residues long. Germline lookup yields CDR1 KGHSH and CDR2 LQKENI. With 5 bases removed from V and 9 bases from J, the gap between germline ends came to 17 bases. The CDR3 here is CASSEGTPNRPQHF. The CDR3 DNA sequence: TGTGCCAGCTCAGAGGGGACTCCCAATAGGCCCCAGCATTTT.

The chain combines TRBV19 with TRBJ1-4, with TRBD1 matching 9 bases. J was trimmed by 8 bases and V by 2 bases; bases with no gene match: 12. The CDR3 covers 17 residues. Germline V gives CDR1 LNHDA, CDR2 SQIVND (reference sequence). CDR3 sequence (DNA): TGTGCCAGTAGTATAAGAGACAGGGGGACGGTGAACGAAAAACTGTTTTTT. Protein product: CASSIRDRGTVNEKLFF.

V and J are TRBV7-3 and TRBJ2-3, with 9 bases that match TRBD2. Looked up from germline, CDR1 is SGHTA and CDR2 is FQGTGA. The CDR3 loop spans 15 amino acids. The trim removed 3 bases at V and 8 bases at J, leaving 9 bases unmatched. CDR3 sequence (DNA): TGTGCCAGCAGCTTGAGTGTTAGCGGGAGAAGTACGCAGTATTTT. Amino acids: CASSLSVSGRSTQYF.

The chain has TRBV19 and TRBJ1-5, with TRBD1 as a possible D gene (6 bases). Germline assignment: CDR1 LNHDA and CDR2 SQIVND (reference sequence). V lost 5 bases and J lost 6, with 14 bases in between. The CDR3 totals 14 residues. The CDR3 reads CASSVGGSVQPQHF. CDR3 in DNA: TGTGCCAGTAGTGTCGGGGGCTCTGTTCAGCCCCAGCATTTT.

This clone was counted once. The rearrangement links TRBV7-9 to TRBJ1-4; 7 nucleotides line up with TRBD1. Germline lookup yields CDR1 SEHNR and CDR2 FQNEAQ (reference sequence). Trimming took 4 bases from V and 0 from J; bases not matched to a gene: 8. The CDR3 is 17 residues long. CDR3 coding DNA: TGTGCCAGCAGCTCCCACGCCGGGACAGCAACTAATGAAAAACTGTTTTTT. Protein sequence: CASSSHAGTATNEKLFF.

The CDR3 sequence is CASTDRVQETQYF. Here the CDR3 DNA reads TGCGCCAGCACCGACAGGGTCCAAGAGACCCAGTACTTC. The rearrangement uses TRBV5-1 and TRBJ2-5; 7 bases agree with TRBD1. Germline V gene sequence: CDR1 SGHRS, CDR2 YFSETQ. Germline trimming cut 6 bases from V and 1 base from J; bases unmatched to any gene: 3. There are 13 residues in the CDR3.

The chain combines TRBV30 with TRBJ1-3; 7 bases agree with TRBD1. This CDR3 region has 18 residues. Germline trimming cut 3 bases from V and 0 bases from J; bases unmatched to any gene: 14. CDR1 GTSNPN and CDR2 SVGIG come from the germline V gene (reference sequence). The CDR3 sequence: CAWRGFETGALSGNTIYF. CDR3 in DNA: TGTGCCTGGAGGGGCTTCGAAACAGGGGCTCTCTCTGGAAACACCATATATTTT.

This chain connects TRBV10-3 to TRBJ2-3; D gene ambiguous. This CDR3 has 14 amino acids. Looked up from germline, CDR1 is ENHRY and CDR2 is SYGVKD. V was shortened by 7 bases and J by 0 bases, with 11 bases between the two germline ends. The CDR3 nucleotides read TGTGCCATCACGCCTTCAGGTAGCACAGATACGCAGTATTTT. It specifies CAITPSGSTDTQYF.

V usage is TRBV19 and J usage is TRBJ2-2; tentative D call: TRBD1 (6 bases). This CDR3 is built from 14 residues. Per the germline V gene, CDR1 is LNHDA and CDR2 is SQIVND (reference sequence). V lost 5 bases to trimming and J lost 1 base, with 8 bases between them. CDR3 in DNA: TGTGCCAGTAGTCAAGGGGGGAACACCGGGGAGCTGTTTTTT. This encodes CASSQGGNTGELFF.

V usage is TRBV6-5 and J usage is TRBJ1-5, with D hard to call. The V gene's germline CDR1 is MNHEY and CDR2 SVGAGI. This CDR3 is built from 14 residues. V shed 2 bases and J shed 1 base, with 6 bases lying between them. Here the CDR3 reads CASSYIDSNQPQHF. The CDR3 DNA sequence: TGTGCCAGCAGTTACATCGACAGCAATCAGCCCCAGCATTTT.